Each of the 20 T cell receptor beta chains below was sequenced from the same sample in a study of T-cell reconstitution after alpha-beta-depleted transplantation in children (dated by TCRdb to about 2016). In light of the paper, this sample's treatment or condition label describes: allogeneic hematopoietic cell transplantation with graft depleted of TCRalphabeta T cells and CD19 B cells. The protocol used for the library was PCR. The sample was run on an Illumina HiSeq 2500. Molecular barcoding was employed in the preparation of TCR libraries, with unique molecular identifiers being used to normalize TCRbeta repertoire quantification. Clones were called with MiXCR by TCRdb after fastp trimmed the public reads at Q25, and only in-frame beta chains were retained. Merged by CDR3 protein, the rows form single entries marked with the most common genes and DNA. For this sample the table gives about 980,000 distinct CDR3 sequences, of which around 30% were detected only once. The top ten clones comprise about 28% of the sample.

The sequencing here drew on PBMCs, mostly from graft donor cells, taken 360 days after TCRalphabeta/CD19-depleted stem cell transplant. These TCRs come from a boy under three years old who had a stem cell transplant for SCID, so the T cells may come from the graft donor.

This clonotype was found many times. The chain carries TRBV6-1 and TRBJ1-1, with 9 positions matching TRBD1. The CDR3 contains 17 residues. V shed 6 bases, J shed 4 bases, and the junction held 15 bases outside the gene matches. Germline CDR1 MNHNS, CDR2 SASEGT. The CDR3 DNA is TGTGCCAGCAGGCCCCCCCGGGACAGGGACTCGAGCACTGAAGCTTTCTTT. Translation gives CASRPPRDRDSSTEAFF.

The chain uses TRBV12-3 or TRBV12-4 and TRBJ1-1; D is possibly TRBD1 (5 bases). V was pared by 5 bases and J by 1 base, with 17 bases between. The CDR3 has 16 amino acids. DNA for the CDR3: TGTGCCAGCAGTCCTCCCCTCGGGGGAGGGAACACTGAAGCTTTCTTT. Its translation is CASSPPLGGGNTEAFF.

This clonotype was observed a handful of times. The rearrangement uses TRBV5-5 and TRBJ2-5; 9 nucleotides agree with TRBD1. The V gene's germline CDR1 is SGHKS and CDR2 YYEKEE (reference sequence). V shed 4 bases, J shed 5 bases, and the junction held 15 bases outside the gene matches. The CDR3 is made up of 17 amino acids. The CDR3 DNA follows: TGTGCCAGCAGCCCGAAACCGGGACAGGGCCCCGTGGAGACCCAGTACTTC. It translates to CASSPKPGQGPVETQYF. Variable domain in full (rest from reference TRBV5-5 and TRBJ2-5): DAGVTQSPTHLIKTRGQQVTLRCSPISGHKSVSWYQQVLGQGPQFIFQYYEKEERGRGNFPDRFSARQFPNYSSELNVNALLLGDSALYLCASSPKPGQGPVETQYFGPGTRLLVL.

The V call is TRBV20-1, the J call TRBJ2-1; D possibly corresponds to TRBD1 (6 bases). The CDR3 is 16 residues long. Deletions cut 3 bases from V and 0 bases from J, with 15 bases between. Germline values: CDR1 DFQATT, CDR2 SNEGSKA (reference sequence). Here the CDR3 DNA reads TGCAGTGCTAGGGCCGGGACATACTTCTCCTACAATGAGCAGTTCTTC. It specifies CSARAGTYFSYNEQFF.

The chain is built from TRBV27 and TRBJ1-4; D remains ambiguous. Trimming removed 3 bases from V and 8 bases from J, with 13 bases in between. Per the germline V gene, CDR1 is MNHEY and CDR2 is SMNVEV (reference sequence). CDR3 length: 14 residues. CDR3 in amino acids: CASSFVGAGEKLFF. The CDR3 DNA is TGTGCCAGCAGTTTTGTAGGCGCGGGAGAAAAACTGTTTTTT.

The genes are TRBV5-1 and TRBJ2-3; the D is unclear. The germline gives CDR1 SGHRS, CDR2 YFSETQ. The CDR3 consists of 16 residues. The V and J ends lost 1 base and 1 base respectively, with 13 bases between them. The CDR3 spells CASSLIVLKRTDTQYF. CDR3 coding DNA: TGCGCCAGCAGCTTGATAGTCCTAAAACGCACAGATACGCAGTATTTT. The complete variable domain, with remaining parts taken from reference TRBV5-1 and TRBJ2-3, reads KAGVTQTPRYLIKTRGQQVTLSCSPISGHRSVSWYQQTPGQGLQFLFEYFSETQRNKGNFPGRFSGRQFSNSRSEMNVSTLELGDSALYLCASSLIVLKRTDTQYFGPGTRLTVL.

In its sample, this clonotype was seen a few times. The genes are TRBV20-1 and TRBJ2-1; D remains unclear. Germline loops: CDR1 DFQATT, CDR2 SNEGSKA (reference sequence). V was trimmed by 5 bases and J by 1 base, leaving 21 bases between them. This CDR3 is built from 17 residues. Here the CDR3 DNA reads TGCAGTGCTCTGAGACACTTAAGAAGAAGTTCCTACAATGAGCAGTTCTTC. Translating it yields CSALRHLRRSSYNEQFF.

There are a few counts of this clonotype. The rearrangement links TRBV27 to TRBJ2-1; D possibly matches TRBD1 or TRBD2 (5 bases each). Trimming left V 8 bases short and J 5 bases short, with 16 bases between. The V gene's germline CDR1 is MNHEY and CDR2 SMNVEV (reference sequence). The CDR3 has 14 amino acids. CDR3 loop: CASSRGDNNNEQFF. CDR3 sequence (DNA): TGTGCCAGCTCGAGGGGCGATAATAACAATGAGCAGTTCTTC.

This clonotype was recorded a few times. CDR3 nucleotide sequence: TGCGCCAGCAGCGTACGACTAAAAGCCTACGAGCAGTACTTC. It codes for CASSVRLKAYEQYF. The rearrangement links TRBV4-1 to TRBJ2-7; possibly TRBD2 for D (5 bases). Germline lookup yields CDR1 MGHRA and CDR2 YSYEKL. The CDR3 sequence is 14 residues long. With 5 bases removed from V and 2 bases from J, the gap between germline ends came to 13 bases.

This chain connects TRBV5-6 to TRBJ2-2; D is unclear. Germline loops: CDR1 SGHDT, CDR2 YYEEEE. The V end was cut by 7 bases, the J end by 3 bases, with 19 bases between. The CDR3 runs 16 residues. CDR3: CASVLLDGSHTGELFF. CDR3 sequence (DNA): TGTGCCAGCGTCCTTTTGGACGGATCCCACACCGGGGAGCTGTTTTTT.

The chain employs TRBV6-5 and TRBJ1-4; 8 positions agree with TRBD1. This CDR3 contains 16 residues. CDR1 is MNHEY, CDR2 SVGAGI, per germline. V lost 4 bases and J lost 7; bases outside the gene matches: 11. CDR3 DNA: TGTGCCAGCAGTTTCCTAACTACAGGGGGGGGTGAAAAACTGTTTTTT. It is translated as CASSFLTTGGGEKLFF.

This chain joins TRBV20-1 and TRBJ1-2, with D possibly matching TRBD1 (5 bases). Trimming removed 3 bases at V and 2 bases at J, with 10 bases between. This CDR3 is 13 amino acids long. Germline V gene sequence: CDR1 DFQATT, CDR2 SNEGSKA (reference sequence). This CDR3 is CSARPRGNYGYTF. The DNA of the CDR3 is TGCAGTGCTAGGCCACGGGGGAACTATGGCTACACCTTC.

The chain employs TRBV5-1 and TRBJ2-2, with a tentative D call TRBD1 (6 bases). V lost 4 bases and J 3 bases, leaving 19 bases between the germline ends. Germline V gene sequence: CDR1 SGHRS, CDR2 YFSETQ. The CDR3 runs 17 residues. Here the CDR3 DNA reads TGCGCCAGCAGCCCCGCCCCCCAGGGGCAAGACACCGGGGAGCTGTTTTTT. It codes for CASSPAPQGQDTGELFF.

The chain uses TRBV12-3 or TRBV12-4 and TRBJ2-3; TRBD2 matches at 7 bases. Unmatched junction bases numbered 6, after V lost 4 bases and J lost 5 bases. This CDR3 contains 14 residues. The CDR3 sequence is CASSSYWGGDTQYF. As DNA, the CDR3 is TGTGCCAGCAGTTCATACTGGGGGGGAGATACGCAGTATTTT.

The chain has TRBV18 and TRBJ2-1, with 7 positions matching TRBD2. V trimming: 6 bases; J trimming: 7 bases; junction bases outside the gene matches: 12. From germline, CDR1 is KGHSH and CDR2 LQKENI. This CDR3 is built from 15 residues. The CDR3 protein is CASSQTSLRGNEQFF. CDR3 DNA sequence: TGTGCCAGCTCGCAGACTAGCCTCCGGGGAAATGAGCAGTTCTTC.

The genes are TRBV12-3 or TRBV12-4 and TRBJ2-1; TRBD2 aligns across 8 bases. Trimming at V came to 6 bases and at J to 5 bases, leaving 6 bases not matched to a gene. This CDR3 contains 14 residues. CDR3 DNA sequence: TGTGCCAGCAGCCCGGGGGGGAAGCACAATGAGCAGTTCTTC. It translates to CASSPGGKHNEQFF.

The sample holds a few counts of this clonotype. This sequence joins TRBV6-5 and TRBJ1-4; tentatively, D is TRBD1 (5 bases). In germline, CDR1 is MNHEY, CDR2 SVGAGI. Trimming pared 4 bases from V and 10 bases from J, leaving 10 bases between. The CDR3 extends over 12 amino acids. Here the CDR3 reads CASSFPGGKLFF. CDR3 nucleotide sequence: TGTGCCAGCAGTTTTCCGGGGGGAAAACTGTTTTTT.

This clonotype was counted only a few times. The chain is built from TRBV7-9 and TRBJ1-1, with D unresolved. Looked up from germline, CDR1 is SEHNR and CDR2 is FQNEAQ (reference sequence). The CDR3 loop spans 17 amino acids. Trimming took off 1 base at V and 10 bases at J, with 25 bases between the two ends. This CDR3 reads CASSLVPFGRTDVGAFF. CDR3 DNA sequence: TGTGCCAGCAGCTTAGTCCCTTTCGGCCGAACCGACGTGGGAGCTTTCTTT.

This clonotype occurred a few times. J is TRBJ2-2 and V is TRBV4-3, with D perhaps matching TRBD1 or TRBD2 (6 bases each). Germline V gene lookup returns CDR1 LGHNA and CDR2 YSLEER. V was trimmed by 0 bases and J by 5 bases, leaving 13 bases between them. There are 16 residues in the CDR3. The CDR3 nucleotides read TGCGCCAGCAGCCAAGATCCCCGGGGGCGGACCGGGGAGCTGTTTTTT. This encodes CASSQDPRGRTGELFF.

The gene calls are TRBV4-1 and TRBJ2-3, with D perhaps being TRBD1 or TRBD2 (6 bases each). V dropped 1 base and J dropped 5 bases, with 13 bases sitting between them. CDR1 is MGHRA, CDR2 YSYEKL, per germline. The CDR3 covers 15 residues. The CDR3 bases are TGCGCCAGCAGCCAAGTAACAGGGAGGATAGATACGCAGTATTTT. Protein product: CASSQVTGRIDTQYF.